This T cell receptor (beta chain) was retrieved from a study of naive and memory T cell subsets. Per germline, CDR1 SGHRS and CDR2 YFSETQ. J was trimmed by 2 bases and V by 8 bases; bases with no gene match: 1. This CDR3 is built from 12 residues. Turning to this clonotype: Its target is unknown.

Study results and limitations: From naive to CM, EM and EMRA, diversity decreased and Gini increased. There was no ground truth to check naive and memory subset results.

Two oligonucleotides, mixed equimolar, formed the beta constant-region primer covering TRBC1 and TRBC2. Nested alpha and beta constant-region primers with the SP2 primer drove four PCR rounds on ligated cDNA. MiXCR, run by TCRdb on the UMI-ligation and nested PCR reads, gives a single entry per CDR3 protein. The sample contains 120,000 to 150,000 distinct CDR3 sequences, about a sixth of which appear only once. This receptor was obtained from a human donor in good health. The chain joins TRBV5-1 to TRBJ2-5; 9 bases agree with TRBD2. Sequencing input: naive CD4+ T cells from blood. In DNA, the CDR3 is TGCGCCAGTGGACTAGCGCAAGAGACCCAGTACTTC. Translation: CASGLAQETQYF. The variable domain in full, with the rest retrieved from reference TRBV5-1 and TRBJ2-5, is KAGVTQTPRYLIKTRGQQVTLSCSPISGHRSVSWYQQTPGQGLQFLFEYFSETQRNKGNFPGRFSGRQFSNSRSEMNVSTLELGDSALYLCASGLAQETQYFGPGTRLLVL.